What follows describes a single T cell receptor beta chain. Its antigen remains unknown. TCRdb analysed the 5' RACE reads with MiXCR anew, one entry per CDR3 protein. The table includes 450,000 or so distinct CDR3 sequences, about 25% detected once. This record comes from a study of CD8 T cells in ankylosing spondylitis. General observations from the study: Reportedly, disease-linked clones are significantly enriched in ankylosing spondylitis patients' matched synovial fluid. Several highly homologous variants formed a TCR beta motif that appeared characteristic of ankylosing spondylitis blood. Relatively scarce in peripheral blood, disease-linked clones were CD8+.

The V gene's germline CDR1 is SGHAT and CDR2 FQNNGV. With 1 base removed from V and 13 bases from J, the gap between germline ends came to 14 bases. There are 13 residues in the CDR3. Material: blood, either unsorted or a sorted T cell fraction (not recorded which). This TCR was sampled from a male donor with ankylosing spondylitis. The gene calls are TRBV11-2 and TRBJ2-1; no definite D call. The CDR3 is CASSLGATQRQFF. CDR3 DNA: TGTGCCAGCAGCTTAGGGGCAACTCAACGCCAGTTCTTC.